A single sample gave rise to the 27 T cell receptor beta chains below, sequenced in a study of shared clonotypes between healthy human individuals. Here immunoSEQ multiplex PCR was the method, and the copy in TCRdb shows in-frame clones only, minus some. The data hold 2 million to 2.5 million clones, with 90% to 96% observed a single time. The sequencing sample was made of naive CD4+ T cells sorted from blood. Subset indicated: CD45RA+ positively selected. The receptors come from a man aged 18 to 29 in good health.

CDR3 DNA sequence: TGTGCCAGCACCTCGGGGGACATTTTATCCAATGAGCAGTTCTTC. Translating it yields CASTSGDILSNEQFF. The chain joins TRBV9 to TRBJ2-1; D is tentatively TRBD1 or TRBD2 (6 bases each). Per the germline V gene, CDR1 is SGDLS and CDR2 is YYNGEE. The CDR3 runs to 15 residues. Trimming removed 6 bases from V and 6 bases from J, with 19 bases in between.

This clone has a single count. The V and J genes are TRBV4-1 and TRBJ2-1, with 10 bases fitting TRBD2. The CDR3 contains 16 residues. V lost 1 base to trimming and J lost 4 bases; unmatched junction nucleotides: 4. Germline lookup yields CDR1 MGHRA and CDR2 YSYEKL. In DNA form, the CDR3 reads TGCGCCAGCAGCCAAGGCGAGCGGGAGGGGTACAATGAGCAGTTCTTC. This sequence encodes CASSQGEREGYNEQFF.

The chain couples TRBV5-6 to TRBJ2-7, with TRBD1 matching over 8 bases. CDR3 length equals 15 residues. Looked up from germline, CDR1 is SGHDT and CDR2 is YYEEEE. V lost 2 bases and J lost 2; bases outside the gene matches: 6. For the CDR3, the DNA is TGTGCCAGCAGCTTACAGGGGGTTACCACCTACGAGCAGTACTTC. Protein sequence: CASSLQGVTTYEQYF.

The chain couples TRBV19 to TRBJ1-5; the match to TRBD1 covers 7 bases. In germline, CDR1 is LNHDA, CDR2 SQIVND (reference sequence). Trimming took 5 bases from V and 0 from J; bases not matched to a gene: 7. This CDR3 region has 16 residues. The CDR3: CASSRGTDNSNQPQHF. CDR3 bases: TGTGCCAGTAGTCGGGGGACAGATAATAGCAATCAGCCCCAGCATTTT.

The CDR3 bases are TGTGCCAGCAGTGAGGAGGGGGGGGTCTATAACTATGGCTACACCTTC. The encoded protein is CASSEEGGVYNYGYTF. The J gene is TRBJ1-2, the V gene TRBV6-1, with a tentative D call TRBD1 (6 bases). V was shortened by 3 bases and J by 1 base, with 15 bases between the two germline ends. The CDR3 has 16 amino acids. Germline V CDR1 and CDR2: MNHNS, SASEGT.

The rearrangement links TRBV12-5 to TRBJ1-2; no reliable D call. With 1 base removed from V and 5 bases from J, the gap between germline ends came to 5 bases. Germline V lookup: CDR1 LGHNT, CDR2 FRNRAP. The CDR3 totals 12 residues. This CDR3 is CASGLGTYGYTF. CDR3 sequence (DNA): TGTGCTAGTGGTTTGGGAACTTATGGCTACACCTTC.

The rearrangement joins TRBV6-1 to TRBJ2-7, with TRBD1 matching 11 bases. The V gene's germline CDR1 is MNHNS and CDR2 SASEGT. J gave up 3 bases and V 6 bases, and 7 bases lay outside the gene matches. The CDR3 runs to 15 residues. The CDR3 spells CASRQGQGVGYEQYF. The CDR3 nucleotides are TGTGCCAGCAGACAGGGACAGGGGGTCGGCTACGAGCAGTACTTC.

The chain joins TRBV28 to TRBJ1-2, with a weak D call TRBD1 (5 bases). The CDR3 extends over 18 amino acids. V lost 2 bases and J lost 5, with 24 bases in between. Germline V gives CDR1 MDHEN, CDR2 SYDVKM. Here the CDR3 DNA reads TGTGCCAGCAGTTTACCGTCGGGGGTGGGCAGGAACTTATATGGCTACACCTTC. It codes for CASSLPSGVGRNLYGYTF.

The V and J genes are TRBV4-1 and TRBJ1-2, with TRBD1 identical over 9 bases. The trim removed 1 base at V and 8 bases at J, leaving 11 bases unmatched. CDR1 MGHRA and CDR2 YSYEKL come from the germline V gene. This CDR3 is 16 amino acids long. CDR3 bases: TGCGCCAGCAGCCAAGGCGGGACAGGGCTTGTGGGAGGCTACACCTTC. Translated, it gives CASSQGGTGLVGGYTF.

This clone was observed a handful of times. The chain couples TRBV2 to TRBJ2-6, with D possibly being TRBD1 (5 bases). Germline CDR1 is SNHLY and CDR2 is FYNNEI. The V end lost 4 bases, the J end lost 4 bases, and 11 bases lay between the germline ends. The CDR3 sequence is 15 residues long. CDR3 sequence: CASSALGAGANVLTF. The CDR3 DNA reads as TGTGCCAGCAGTGCTCTAGGGGCCGGGGCCAACGTCCTGACTTTC. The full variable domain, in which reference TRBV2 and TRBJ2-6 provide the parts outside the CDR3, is EPEVTQTPSHQVTQMGQEVILRCVPISNHLYFYWYRQILGQKVEFLVSFYNNEISEKSEIFDDQFSVERPDGSNFTLKIRSTKLEDSAMYFCASSALGAGANVLTFGAGSRLTVL.

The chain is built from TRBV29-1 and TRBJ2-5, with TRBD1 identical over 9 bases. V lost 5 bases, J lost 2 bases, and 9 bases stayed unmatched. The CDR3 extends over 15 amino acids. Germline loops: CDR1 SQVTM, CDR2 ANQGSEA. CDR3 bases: TGCAGCGTTCGAAGTGGGACAGGGAGGCAAGAGACCCAGTACTTC. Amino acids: CSVRSGTGRQETQYF.

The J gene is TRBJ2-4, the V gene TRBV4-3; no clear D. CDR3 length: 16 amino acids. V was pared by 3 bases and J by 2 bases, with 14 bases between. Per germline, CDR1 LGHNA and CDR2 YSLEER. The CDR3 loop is CASSQSRLQSKNIQYF. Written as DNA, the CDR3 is TGCGCCAGCAGCCAGTCCAGACTCCAGTCCAAAAACATTCAGTACTTC.

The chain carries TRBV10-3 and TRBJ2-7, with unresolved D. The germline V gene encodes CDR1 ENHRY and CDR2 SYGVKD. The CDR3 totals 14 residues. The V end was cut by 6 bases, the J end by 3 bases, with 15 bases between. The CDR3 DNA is TGTGCCATCAGGGACGGCCGCATAGACTACGAGCAGTACTTC. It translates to CAIRDGRIDYEQYF.

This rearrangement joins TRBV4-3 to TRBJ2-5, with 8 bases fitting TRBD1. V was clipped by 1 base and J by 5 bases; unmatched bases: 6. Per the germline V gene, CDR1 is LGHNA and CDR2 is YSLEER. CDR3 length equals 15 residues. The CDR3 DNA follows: TGCGCCAGCAGCCAAGCGGACAGGGATGGGGAGACCCAGTACTTC. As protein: CASSQADRDGETQYF.

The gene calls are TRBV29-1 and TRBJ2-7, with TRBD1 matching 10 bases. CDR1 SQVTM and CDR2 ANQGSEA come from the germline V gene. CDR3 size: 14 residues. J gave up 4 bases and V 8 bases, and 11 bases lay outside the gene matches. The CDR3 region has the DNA TGCAGCATTAGTAGGGACAGGGGCGTTTACGAGCAGTACTTC. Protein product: CSISRDRGVYEQYF.

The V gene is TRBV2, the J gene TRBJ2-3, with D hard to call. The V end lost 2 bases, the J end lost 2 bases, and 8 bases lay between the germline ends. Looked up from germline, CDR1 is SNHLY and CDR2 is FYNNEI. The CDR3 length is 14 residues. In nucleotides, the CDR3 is TGTGCCAGCAGTGAACAGAGATTCACAGATACGCAGTATTTT. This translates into CASSEQRFTDTQYF. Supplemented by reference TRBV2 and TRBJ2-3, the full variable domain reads EPEVTQTPSHQVTQMGQEVILRCVPISNHLYFYWYRQILGQKVEFLVSFYNNEISEKSEIFDDQFSVERPDGSNFTLKIRSTKLEDSAMYFCASSEQRFTDTQYFGPGTRLTVL.

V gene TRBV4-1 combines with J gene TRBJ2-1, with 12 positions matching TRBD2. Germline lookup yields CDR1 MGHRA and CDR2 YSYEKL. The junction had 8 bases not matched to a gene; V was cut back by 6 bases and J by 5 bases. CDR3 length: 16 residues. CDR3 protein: CASRLAGGRGNNEQFF. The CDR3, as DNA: TGCGCCAGCAGACTAGCGGGGGGTAGAGGAAACAATGAGCAGTTCTTC.

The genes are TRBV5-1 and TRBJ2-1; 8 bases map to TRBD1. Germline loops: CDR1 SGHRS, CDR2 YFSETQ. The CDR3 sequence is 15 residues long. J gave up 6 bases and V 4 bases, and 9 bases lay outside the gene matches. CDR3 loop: CASSAGDRSTNEQFF. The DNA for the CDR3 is TGCGCCAGCAGCGCCGGGGACAGGTCCACCAATGAGCAGTTCTTC.

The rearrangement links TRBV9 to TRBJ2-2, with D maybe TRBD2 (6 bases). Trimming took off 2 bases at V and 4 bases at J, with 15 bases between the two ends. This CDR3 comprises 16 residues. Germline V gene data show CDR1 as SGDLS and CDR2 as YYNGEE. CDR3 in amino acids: CASSVWGDVRTGELFF. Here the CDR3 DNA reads TGTGCCAGCAGCGTTTGGGGGGATGTCCGCACCGGGGAGCTGTTTTTT.

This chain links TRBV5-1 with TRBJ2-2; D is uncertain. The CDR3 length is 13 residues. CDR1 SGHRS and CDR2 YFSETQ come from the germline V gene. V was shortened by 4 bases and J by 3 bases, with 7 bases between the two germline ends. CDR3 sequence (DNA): TGCGCCAGCAGCGGATACTACACCGGGGAGCTGTTTTTT. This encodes CASSGYYTGELFF.

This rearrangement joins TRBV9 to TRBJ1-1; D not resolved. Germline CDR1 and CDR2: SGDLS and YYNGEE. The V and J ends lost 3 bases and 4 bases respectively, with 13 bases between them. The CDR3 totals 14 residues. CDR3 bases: TGTGCCAGCAGCGGGAGAGGGAGGTCCACTGAAGCTTTCTTT. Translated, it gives CASSGRGRSTEAFF.

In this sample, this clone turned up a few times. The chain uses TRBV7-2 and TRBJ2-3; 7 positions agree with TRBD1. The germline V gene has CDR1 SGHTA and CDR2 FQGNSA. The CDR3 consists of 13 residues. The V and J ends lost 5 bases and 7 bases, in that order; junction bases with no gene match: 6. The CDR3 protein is CASSTMGQNTQYF. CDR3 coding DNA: TGTGCCAGCAGCACAATGGGACAGAATACGCAGTATTTT.

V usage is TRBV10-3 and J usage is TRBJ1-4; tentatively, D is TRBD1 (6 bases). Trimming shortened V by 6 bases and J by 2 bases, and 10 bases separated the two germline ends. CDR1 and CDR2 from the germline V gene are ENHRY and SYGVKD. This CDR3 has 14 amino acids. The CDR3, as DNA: TGTGCCATCAGGGAACAGGGCACTAATGAAAAACTGTTTTTT. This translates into CAIREQGTNEKLFF.

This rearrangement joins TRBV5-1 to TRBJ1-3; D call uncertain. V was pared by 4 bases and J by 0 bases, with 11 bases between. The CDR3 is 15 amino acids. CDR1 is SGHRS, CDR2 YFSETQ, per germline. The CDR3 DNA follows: TGCGCCAGCAGCCCCAACGGAAACTCTGGAAACACCATATATTTT. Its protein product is CASSPNGNSGNTIYF.

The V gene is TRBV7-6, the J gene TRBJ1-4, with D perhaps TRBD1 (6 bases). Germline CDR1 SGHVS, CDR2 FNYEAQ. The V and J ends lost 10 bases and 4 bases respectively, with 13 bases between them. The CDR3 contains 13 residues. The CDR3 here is CATPGHRNEKLFF. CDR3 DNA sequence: TGTGCCACGCCGGGACACCGTAATGAAAAACTGTTTTTT.

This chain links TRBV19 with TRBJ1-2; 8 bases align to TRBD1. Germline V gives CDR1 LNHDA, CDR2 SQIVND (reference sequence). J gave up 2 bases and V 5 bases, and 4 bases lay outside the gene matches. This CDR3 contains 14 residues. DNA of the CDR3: TGTGCCAGTAGTTCTGGACAGGGAAACTATGGCTACACCTTC. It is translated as CASSSGQGNYGYTF.

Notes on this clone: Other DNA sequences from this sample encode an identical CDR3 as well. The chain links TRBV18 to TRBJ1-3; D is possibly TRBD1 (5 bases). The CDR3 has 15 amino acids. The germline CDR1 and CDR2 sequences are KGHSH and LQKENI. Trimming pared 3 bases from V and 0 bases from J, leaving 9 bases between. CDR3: CASSPLTASGNTIYF. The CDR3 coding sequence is TGTGCCAGCTCACCTTTGACAGCCTCTGGAAACACCATATATTTT.